What follows are 6 T cell receptor beta chains derived from one specimen sequenced in a study of naive and memory T cell subsets (dated by TCRdb to about 2017). Library method: UMI-ligation and nested PCR. Reads for this sample came from an Illumina MiSeq. The beta constant-region primer was an equimolar mix of two oligonucleotides covering both TRBC1 and TRBC2. Four rounds of PCR were used to amplify ligated cDNA, with nested alpha and beta constant-region primers being used together with the SP2 primer. TCRdb took the public reads, trimmed them with fastp at Q25, ran MiXCR for clone calling and kept in-frame beta chains. All rows with the same CDR3 protein become a single entry with the most common DNA and genes. In all, the sample holds some 22,000 distinct CDR3 sequences, and roughly 8.2% of those were seen once. About 20% of the sample comes from the top ten. The material sequenced was central memory CD8+ T cells from blood. The cell subset or site tag for this specimen amounts to: central memory, CD45RA- CD27+. The origin of the receptors is a human donor in good health.

This clonotype came up many times. The chain is built from TRBV11-2 and TRBJ1-2; the D gene is possibly TRBD1 (5 bases). Per the germline V gene, CDR1 is SGHAT and CDR2 is FQNNGV. Trimming removed 0 bases at V and 4 bases at J, with 18 bases between. The CDR3 extends over 17 amino acids. Here the CDR3 reads CASSLELTVSPFYGYTF. The CDR3 bases are TGTGCCAGCAGCTTAGAATTGACAGTGTCCCCCTTCTATGGCTACACCTTC.

This clonotype has ten or more counts. The chain couples TRBV6-5 to TRBJ1-2; TRBD1 is a possible D gene (5 bases). Germline CDR1 reads MNHEY; CDR2 reads SVGAGI. The CDR3 is 15 residues long. Between the trimmed V and J ends, which lost 4 bases and 1 base, there was a span of 13 bases. The CDR3 region has the DNA TGTGCCAGCAGTTTTTGGGACGGATATAACTATGGCTACACCTTC. It specifies CASSFWDGYNYGYTF.

This clonotype has only a few counts. The chain uses TRBV4-1 and TRBJ1-1, with 8 nucleotides matching TRBD1. The CDR3 runs to 15 residues. V shed 1 base, J shed 1 base, and the junction held 2 bases outside the gene matches. Germline CDR1 MGHRA, CDR2 YSYEKL. The CDR3 region has the DNA TGCGCCAGCAGCCAAGTCAGGGGGCAGAACACTGAAGCTTTCTTT. This codes for CASSQVRGQNTEAFF.

This clonotype showed up many times. The chain is built from TRBV28 and TRBJ2-1, with D possibly matching TRBD2 (6 bases). In germline, CDR1 is MDHEN, CDR2 SYDVKM. V lost 5 bases to trimming and J lost 3 bases, with 17 bases between them. The CDR3 runs to 16 residues. CDR3 region: CASSPLSGTNYNEQFF. For the CDR3, the DNA is TGTGCCAGCAGTCCACTTAGCGGAACTAACTACAATGAGCAGTTCTTC. Looking up the rest from reference TRBV28 and TRBJ2-1 gives the full variable domain: DVKVTQSSRYLVKRTGEKVFLECVQDMDHENMFWYRQDPGLGLRLIYFSYDVKMKEKGDIPEGYSVSREKKERFSLILESASTNQTSMYLCASSPLSGTNYNEQFFGPGTRLTVL.

The chain carries TRBV28 and TRBJ1-5; D unresolved. The V end lost 3 bases, the J end lost 2 bases, and 11 bases lay between the germline ends. Germline CDR1 reads MDHEN; CDR2 reads SYDVKM. The CDR3 length is 15 residues. CDR3 coding DNA: TGTGCCAGCAGTTTGTTAGACCTGGGCAATCAGCCCCAGCATTTT. Its translation is CASSLLDLGNQPQHF.

The rearrangement uses TRBV29-1 and TRBJ2-7, with TRBD1 as a possible D gene (5 bases). Germline CDR1 and CDR2: SQVTM and ANQGSEA. This CDR3 has 12 residues. Trimming took 4 bases from V and 2 from J, leaving 9 bases between them. The DNA of the CDR3 is TGCAGCGTTGGGGAAGGGGCCTACGAGCAGTACTTC. It codes for CSVGEGAYEQYF.